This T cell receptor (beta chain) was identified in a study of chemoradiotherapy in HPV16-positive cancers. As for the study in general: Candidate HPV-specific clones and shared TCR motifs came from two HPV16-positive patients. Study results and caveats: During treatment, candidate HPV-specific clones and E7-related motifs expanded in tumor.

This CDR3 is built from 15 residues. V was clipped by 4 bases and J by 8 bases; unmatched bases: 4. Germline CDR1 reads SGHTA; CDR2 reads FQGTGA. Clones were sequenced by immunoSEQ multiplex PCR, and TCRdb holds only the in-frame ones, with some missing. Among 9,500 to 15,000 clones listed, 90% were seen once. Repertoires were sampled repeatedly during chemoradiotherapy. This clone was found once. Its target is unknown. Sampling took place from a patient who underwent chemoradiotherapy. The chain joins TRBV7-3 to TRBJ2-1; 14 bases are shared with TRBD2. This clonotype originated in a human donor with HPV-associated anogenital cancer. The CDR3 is CASSSGLAGAHEQFF. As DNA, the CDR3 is TGTGCCAGCAGCTCGGGACTAGCGGGGGCCCATGAGCAGTTCTTC.